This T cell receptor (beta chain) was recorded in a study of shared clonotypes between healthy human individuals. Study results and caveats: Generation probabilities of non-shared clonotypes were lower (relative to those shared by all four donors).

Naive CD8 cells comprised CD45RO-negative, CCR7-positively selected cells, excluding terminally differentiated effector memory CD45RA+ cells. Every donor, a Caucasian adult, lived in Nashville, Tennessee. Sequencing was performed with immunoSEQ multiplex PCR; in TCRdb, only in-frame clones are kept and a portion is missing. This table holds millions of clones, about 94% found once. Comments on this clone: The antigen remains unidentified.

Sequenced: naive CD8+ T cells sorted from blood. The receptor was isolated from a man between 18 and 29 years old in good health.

The CDR3: CASSYAGVGTDTQYF. CDR3 bases: TGTGCCAGCAGTTACGCAGGGGTGGGCACAGATACGCAGTATTTT. The chain combines TRBV6-6 with TRBJ2-3; possibly TRBD1 for D (6 bases). The CDR3 extends over 15 amino acids. CDR1 MNHNY and CDR2 SVGAGI come from the germline V gene (reference sequence). Trimming removed 2 bases from V and 1 base from J, with 10 bases in between.